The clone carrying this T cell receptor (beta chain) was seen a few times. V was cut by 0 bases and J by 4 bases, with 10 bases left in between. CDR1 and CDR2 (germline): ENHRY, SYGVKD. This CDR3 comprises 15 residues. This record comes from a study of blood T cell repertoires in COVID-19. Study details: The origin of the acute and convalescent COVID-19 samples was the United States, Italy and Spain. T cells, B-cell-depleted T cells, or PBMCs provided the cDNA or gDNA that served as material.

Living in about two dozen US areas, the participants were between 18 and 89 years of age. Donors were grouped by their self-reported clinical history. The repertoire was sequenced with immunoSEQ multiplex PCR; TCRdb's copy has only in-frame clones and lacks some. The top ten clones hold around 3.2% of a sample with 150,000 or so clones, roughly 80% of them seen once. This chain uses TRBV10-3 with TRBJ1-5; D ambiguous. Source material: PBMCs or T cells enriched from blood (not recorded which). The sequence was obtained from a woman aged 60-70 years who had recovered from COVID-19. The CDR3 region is CAISESFADNQPQHF. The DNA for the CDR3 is TGTGCCATCAGTGAGTCGTTCGCAGATAATCAGCCCCAGCATTTT.